The 30 T cell receptor beta chains reported below all come from one sample, sequenced in a study of CD8+CD57+ T cells in acquired aplastic anemia. Patients picked for sequencing had shown CD8+CD57+ cell expansion detected by flow cytometry. Genomic DNA was employed as the template in profiling TCR beta VDJ and CDR3. Each CDR3 protein gets one entry after TCRdb re-called the reads with MiXCR. The sample has some 160,000 distinct CDR3 sequences, roughly 48% seen once. Sequences were obtained from sorted CD4+, CD8+, or CD8+CD57+ T cells (not recorded which) from PBMCs. The source is a human donor with aplastic anemia.

With regard to this clonotype: Since a much larger clone is just one base distant, this may be a read error. V gene TRBV5-1 combines with J gene TRBJ2-7, with 11 bases matching TRBD2. CDR3 length: 16 residues. The germline gives CDR1 SGHRS, CDR2 YFSETQ. The CDR3 DNA sequence: TGCGCCAGCAGCACCGATAGCGGGAGGGTCCAGAACGAGCAGCACTTC. Amino acids: CASSTDSGRVQNEQHF.

The rearrangement joins TRBV6-5 to TRBJ2-5; 9 positions agree with TRBD2. This CDR3 is 11 amino acids long. Per the germline V gene, CDR1 is MNHEY and CDR2 is SVGAGI. The ends lost 10 bases at V and 8 bases at J; junction bases unmatched: 5. The CDR3 is CATGTSSTQYF. The DNA of the CDR3 is TGTGCCACCGGGACTAGCAGTACCCAGTACTTC.

This clonotype occurred many times. The chain couples TRBV20-1 to TRBJ1-2; 7 nucleotides match TRBD1. The CDR3 is 13 amino acids. After removal of 3 bases from V and 7 bases from J, the junction contained 8 bases not matched to a gene. Looked up from germline, CDR1 is DFQATT and CDR2 is SNEGSKA (reference sequence). The CDR3, as DNA: TGCAGTGCTAGTAGCGCAGGGGGAGGTGGCTACACCTTC. Translated: CSASSAGGGGYTF.

V is TRBV19 and J is TRBJ2-7, with D possibly being TRBD2 (5 bases). The CDR3 sequence is 14 residues long. Germline loops: CDR1 LNHDA, CDR2 SQIVND (reference sequence). V gave up 2 bases and J gave up 2 bases, with 10 bases separating them. The CDR3 DNA reads TGTGCCAGTAGTATATTTGGCGGGCCCTACGAGCAGTACTTC. This gives the protein CASSIFGGPYEQYF.

This clonotype was seen repeatedly, ten times or more. The V gene is TRBV27, the J gene TRBJ2-5; the D is unclear. CDR3 length equals 13 residues. Trimming left V 1 base short and J 2 bases short, with 5 bases between. Germline lookup yields CDR1 MNHEY and CDR2 SMNVEV (reference sequence). The CDR3 here is CASSLLPQETQYF. The CDR3 DNA reads as TGTGCCAGCAGTTTATTGCCGCAAGAGACCCAGTACTTC.

This clonotype was counted many times. The chain links TRBV2 to TRBJ1-5; 9 bases fit TRBD1. Germline CDR1 is SNHLY and CDR2 is FYNNEI. The CDR3 covers 15 residues. J lost 6 bases, V lost 3 bases, and 6 bases had no gene match. CDR3 protein: CASSERTGEFQPQHF. In nucleotides, the CDR3 is TGTGCCAGCAGTGAGCGGACAGGGGAATTTCAGCCCCAGCATTTT.

There are many counts of this clonotype. The chain couples TRBV20-1 to TRBJ2-1; D might be TRBD2 (5 bases). Between the trimmed V and J ends, which lost 0 bases and 5 bases, there was a span of 17 bases. CDR3 size: 16 residues. Germline V lookup: CDR1 DFQATT, CDR2 SNEGSKA (reference sequence). The CDR3 DNA reads as TGCAGTGCTAGAGATCCGTCGGGAAAATATCACAATGAGCAGTTCTTC. It encodes CSARDPSGKYHNEQFF.

Ten or more counts support this clonotype. The chain employs TRBV20-1 and TRBJ2-7, with TRBD2 identical over 7 bases. With 0 bases clipped from V and 2 bases from J, the junction kept 7 bases outside the gene matches. Germline values: CDR1 DFQATT, CDR2 SNEGSKA (reference sequence). This CDR3 comprises 15 residues. This CDR3 is CSARDQSSGTYEQYF. The DNA for the CDR3 is TGCAGTGCTAGAGATCAGTCTAGCGGAACCTACGAGCAGTACTTC.

This clonotype showed up just once. Relative to the germline gene, one junction end is altered; a read error may explain this. The chain joins TRBV11-2 to TRBJ2-3, with D perhaps matching TRBD1 (6 bases). CDR1 is SGHAT and CDR2 is FQNNGV in the germline V gene. This CDR3 region has 15 residues. The CDR3 bases are TGTGCCAGCAGCTTAGAAGGGACACACACAGATACGCAGTGTTTT. This translates into CASSLEGTHTDTQCF.

Only a few counts were recorded for this clonotype. The chain links TRBV6-1 to TRBJ2-1; a possible D gene is TRBD1 (6 bases). From germline, CDR1 is MNHNS and CDR2 SASEGT. The CDR3 runs to 14 residues. V was shortened by 6 bases and J by 8 bases, with 17 bases between the two germline ends. The CDR3 region has the DNA TGTGCCAGCAGGGGACAACTAGAATTCGATGAGCAGTTCTTC. It encodes CASRGQLEFDEQFF.

Of note for this clonotype: A read error may explain this, as a much larger clone is one base away. The CDR3 loop reads CASRTAPRRGVTEAFF. As DNA, the CDR3 is TGTGCCAGCCGTACCGCCCCAAGGAGAGGGGTCACTGAAGCTTTCTTT. The chain joins TRBV6-1 to TRBJ1-1, with D perhaps TRBD1 (5 bases). The V end was cut by 8 bases, the J end by 4 bases, with 23 bases between. This CDR3 is 16 amino acids long. Germline CDR1 MNHNS, CDR2 SASEGT.

This clonotype was found many times. The genes are TRBV24-1 and TRBJ1-1; D unresolved. The CDR3 runs 14 residues. Germline values: CDR1 KGHDR, CDR2 SFDVKD. V lost 4 bases to trimming and J lost 4 bases, with 12 bases between them. CDR3 coding DNA: TGTGCCACCAGTGACGGTCGGTCCGGCACTGAAGCTTTCTTT. Amino acids: CATSDGRSGTEAFF.

The rearrangement joins TRBV19 to TRBJ1-1, with 7 nucleotides matching TRBD1. From germline, CDR1 is LNHDA and CDR2 SQIVND (reference sequence). The CDR3 runs 13 residues. V lost 7 bases to trimming and J lost 2 bases; unmatched junction nucleotides: 4. Written as DNA, the CDR3 is TGTGCCAGTAAGGGGGACAGAAACACTGAAGCTTTCTTT. Translation gives CASKGDRNTEAFF.

At least ten counts were recorded for this clonotype. In DNA form, the CDR3 reads TGTGCCAGCAGTGACGGACGGTTAAACTATGGCTACACCTTC. Its protein is CASSDGRLNYGYTF. The genes are TRBV6-1 and TRBJ1-2, with D uncertain. The CDR3 totals 14 residues. V shed 3 bases and J shed 2 bases, with 10 bases lying between them. CDR1 and CDR2 from the germline V gene are MNHNS and SASEGT.

In regard to this clonotype: Compared with germline, one end of the junction differs, possibly owing to a read error. V and J are TRBV9 and TRBJ2-1; TRBD2 matches 9 bases. The germline V gene has CDR1 SGDLS and CDR2 YYNGEE. The CDR3 has 15 residues. This chain's CDR3 is CASSVGLAASNERFF. As DNA, the CDR3 is TGTGCCAGCAGCGTAGGACTAGCGGCTAGCAATGAGCGGTTCTTC.

This chain joins TRBV11-1 and TRBJ1-2; 7 positions agree with TRBD1. The V segment lost 4 bases and the J segment 5 bases; nucleotides outside the gene matches: 13. The germline gives CDR1 SGHAT, CDR2 FQDESV (reference sequence). The CDR3 sequence is 16 residues long. The CDR3 sequence is CASSSYRGDGAYGYTF. DNA for the CDR3: TGTGCCAGCAGCTCCTACAGGGGAGATGGCGCTTATGGCTACACCTTC.

The chain combines TRBV4-3 with TRBJ1-1; TRBD1 agrees at 9 bases. Germline loops: CDR1 LGHNA, CDR2 YSLEER. J lost 7 bases, V lost 4 bases, and 4 bases had no gene match. The CDR3 sequence is 13 residues long. The DNA for the CDR3 is TGCGCCAGCAGCCCCGGACAGGGGATTGAAGCTTTCTTT. This codes for CASSPGQGIEAFF.

This clonotype has a count of ten or more. The chain uses TRBV9 and TRBJ1-6; tentative D call: TRBD1 (5 bases). CDR3 size: 16 residues. Trimming left V 0 bases short and J 0 bases short, with 7 bases between. Looked up from germline, CDR1 is SGDLS and CDR2 is YYNGEE. CDR3 protein: CASSVVGDSYNSPLHF. The CDR3 DNA sequence: TGTGCCAGCAGCGTAGTAGGGGACTCCTATAATTCACCCCTCCACTTT. Variable domain in full (rest from reference TRBV9 and TRBJ1-6): DSGVTQTPKHLITATGQRVTLRCSPRSGDLSVYWYQQSLDQGLQFLIQYYNGEERAKGNILERFSAQQFPDLHSELNLSSLELGDSALYFCASSVVGDSYNSPLHFGNGTRLTVT.

Note on this clonotype: A much larger clone lies a single base off, so this may be a read error. The chain recombines TRBV6-1 with TRBJ2-1, with 8 bases fitting TRBD2. There are 15 residues in the CDR3. The germline V gene has CDR1 MNHNS and CDR2 SASEGT. The CDR3 loop reads CAGSVGSSGNNEQFF. The CDR3 DNA is TGTGCCGGCAGTGTTGGCAGTAGCGGGAACAATGAGCAGTTCTTC.

This clonotype was detected many times. This sequence joins TRBV7-8 and TRBJ2-2; D is undetermined. CDR3 length: 12 amino acids. Between the trimmed V and J ends, which lost 2 bases and 7 bases, there was a span of 5 bases. CDR1 and CDR2 (germline): SGHVS, FQNEAQ. Here the CDR3 reads CASSLWGGELFF. The CDR3 DNA reads as TGTGCCAGCAGCTTATGGGGCGGGGAGCTGTTTTTT.

The chain employs TRBV2 and TRBJ1-4, with 7 bases lining up with TRBD1. Looked up from germline, CDR1 is SNHLY and CDR2 is FYNNEI. This CDR3 region has 16 residues. The ends lost 7 bases at V and 1 base at J; junction bases unmatched: 9. CDR3: CASNGQEGRTNEKLFF. CDR3 bases: TGTGCCAGCAACGGACAGGAGGGTCGAACTAATGAAAAACTGTTTTTT.

This clonotype was found many times. The chain recombines TRBV6-1 with TRBJ1-5; D not certain. Germline V gives CDR1 MNHNS, CDR2 SASEGT. V was cut by 5 bases and J by 8 bases, with 10 bases left in between. The length of the CDR3 is 12 residues. CDR3 DNA: TGTGCCAGCAGTATCGCGGACGAGCCCCAGCATTTT. This sequence encodes CASSIADEPQHF.

The chain uses TRBV10-3 and TRBJ2-2; TRBD1 might be the D (6 bases). Trimming pared 7 bases from V and 5 bases from J, leaving 14 bases between. Germline V gene data show CDR1 as ENHRY and CDR2 as SYGVKD. The CDR3 runs to 14 residues. The CDR3 DNA follows: TGTGCCATCACCTCCAGGGGAGAGACCGGGGAGCTGTTTTTT. Amino acids: CAITSRGETGELFF.

This clonotype has just a few counts. The J gene is TRBJ1-3, the V gene TRBV5-1; D unresolved. The germline CDR1 and CDR2 sequences are SGHRS and YFSETQ. Trimming shortened V by 4 bases and J by 0 bases, and 14 bases separated the two germline ends. This CDR3 is built from 16 residues. CDR3 loop: CASSTWTGGSGNTIYF. DNA for the CDR3: TGCGCCAGCAGCACCTGGACCGGAGGCTCTGGAAACACCATATATTTT.

The V and J genes are TRBV12-3 or TRBV12-4 and TRBJ2-3, with D maybe TRBD1 (5 bases). CDR3 length equals 12 residues. The V and J ends lost 8 bases and 5 bases respectively, with 11 bases between them. CDR3 sequence reads: CASLRRGDTQYF. Here the CDR3 DNA reads TGTGCCAGCCTAAGAAGGGGAGATACGCAGTATTTT.

As to this clonotype: Its ends do not fully match the called genes, so a read error is possible. The V call is TRBV7-9, the J call TRBJ1-4, with D unclear. The CDR3 is made up of 14 amino acids. Germline CDR1 reads SEHNR; CDR2 reads FQNEAQ (reference sequence). The CDR3 sequence: CASSISFHNEELFF. The CDR3 DNA reads TGTGCCAGCAGTATCAGCTTTCATAATGAAGAACTGTTTTTT.

This clonotype was detected a few times. This chain uses TRBV19 with TRBJ1-4; D remains unclear. Trimming cost V 0 bases and J 9 bases, with 11 bases left between them. The CDR3 runs to 14 residues. Per the germline V gene, CDR1 is LNHDA and CDR2 is SQIVND (reference sequence). CDR3 in DNA: TGTGCCAGTAGTATAGACGGCGAAGCGAAAAAACTGTTTTTT. This codes for CASSIDGEAKKLFF.

This clonotype was detected only once. The gene calls are TRBV10-3 and TRBJ1-6; D may be TRBD1 (6 bases). In germline, CDR1 is ENHRY, CDR2 SYGVKD. The CDR3 extends over 14 amino acids. The germline V and J ends were trimmed by 10 bases and 8 bases, with 18 bases remaining between them. The CDR3 sequence: CASRAGGVDSPLHF. In DNA, the CDR3 is TGTGCCAGCAGGGCGGGGGGCGTGGATTCACCCCTCCACTTT.

The sample holds many counts of this clonotype. The chain carries TRBV12-3 or TRBV12-4 and TRBJ2-2, with D possibly called TRBD1 or TRBD2 (5 bases each). The ends were cut back, 7 bases at V and 0 bases at J, with 12 bases in the middle. The length of the CDR3 is 15 residues. CDR3 nucleotides: TGTGCCAGCAAACTAGAGGACACGAACACCGGGGAGCTGTTTTTT. Residues: CASKLEDTNTGELFF.

This chain links TRBV2 with TRBJ1-5; no reliable D call. The CDR3 covers 15 residues. V lost 0 bases and J lost 4, with 10 bases in between. Germline CDR1 SNHLY, CDR2 FYNNEI. In DNA form, the CDR3 reads TGTGCCAGCAGTGAAGCCTCCGGCCTTAATCAGCCCCAGCATTTT. The encoded protein is CASSEASGLNQPQHF.